This is a list of T cell receptor beta chains from one sample in a study of cytomegalovirus exposure and HLA in healthy donors. Sequencing used immunoSEQ multiplex PCR; TCRdb keeps in-frame clones, though not all of them. The profile shows about 76,000 clones, under 85% of them singletons. Sample: PBMCs. The source is a woman aged 40 to 50 in good health and CMV-seropositive. The CDR3 runs from the conserved cysteine through the conserved F or W. Fields, in order: J gene, D gene, clone size, V gene, CDR3 DNA, CDR3 protein. D genes are given only for firm matches. Some rows have no size entry. The others give once, few or many, or a class for an expanded clone.

j_call: TRBJ2-6
d_call: .
clone_size: once
v_call: TRBV7-9
cdr3_nt: TGTTCCAGCAGCATAGCCCTGGTCACGAGCTCTGGGGCCAACGTCCTGACTTTC
cdr3_aa: CSSSIALVTSSGANVLTF

j_call: TRBJ2-3
d_call: TRBD1
clone_size: .
v_call: TRBV5-4
cdr3_nt: TGTGCCAGCAGCTTACAGGGGGCGACAGATACGCAGTATTTT
cdr3_aa: CASSLQGATDTQYF

j_call: TRBJ1-5
d_call: .
clone_size: .
v_call: TRBV4-3
cdr3_nt: TGCGCCAGCAGCCAAGGCTCAGGGAATCAGCCCCAGCATTTT
cdr3_aa: CASSQGSGNQPQHF

j_call: TRBJ1-1
d_call: .
clone_size: .
v_call: TRBV5-1
cdr3_nt: TGCGCCAGCAGCCGCCGGGGAATTAACACTGAAGCTTTCTTT
cdr3_aa: CASSRRGINTEAFF

j_call: TRBJ1-2
d_call: .
clone_size: .
v_call: TRBV5-6
cdr3_nt: TGTGCCAGCAGCTCGGGGTACTATGGCTACACCTTC
cdr3_aa: CASSSGYYGYTF

j_call: TRBJ1-6
d_call: .
clone_size: .
v_call: TRBV7-9
cdr3_nt: TGTGCCAGCAGCCGGAGCGATGACGGCCCGTCTGCCCTCCACTTT
cdr3_aa: CASSRSDDGPSALHF

j_call: TRBJ1-6
d_call: TRBD1
clone_size: .
v_call: TRBV5-1
cdr3_nt: TGCGCCAGCAGCGCAGGGACAGCAAATTCACCCCTCCACTTT
cdr3_aa: CASSAGTANSPLHF

j_call: TRBJ2-7
d_call: .
clone_size: .
v_call: TRBV7-2
cdr3_nt: TGTGCCAGCAGCTTAGCGCAGGGGCCCTACTACGAGCAGTACTTC
cdr3_aa: CASSLAQGPYYEQYF

j_call: TRBJ1-1
d_call: TRBD1
clone_size: .
v_call: TRBV5-1
cdr3_nt: TGCGCCAGCAGCCTTACAGGGGTGACCGGGAGCACTGAAGCTTTCTTT
cdr3_aa: CASSLTGVTGSTEAFF

j_call: TRBJ1-6
d_call: TRBD1
clone_size: .
v_call: TRBV4-1
cdr3_nt: TGCGCCAGCAGAAACATCAGGGGGGCAGGTTCACCCCTCCACTTT
cdr3_aa: CASRNIRGAGSPLHF

j_call: TRBJ1-2
d_call: TRBD1
clone_size: .
v_call: TRBV4-1
cdr3_nt: TGCGCCAGCAGCCAAGGAGGGACAGGCCGCGGCTACACCTTC
cdr3_aa: CASSQGGTGRGYTF

j_call: TRBJ2-7
d_call: TRBD1
clone_size: .
v_call: TRBV6-5
cdr3_nt: TGTGCCAGCAGTCTGTCTTGGGACAGCTCCTACGAGCAGTACTTC
cdr3_aa: CASSLSWDSSYEQYF

j_call: TRBJ1-2
d_call: .
clone_size: .
v_call: TRBV29-1
cdr3_nt: TGCAGCGTGGCGACAGGCTCCTATGGCTACACCTTC
cdr3_aa: CSVATGSYGYTF

j_call: TRBJ1-5
d_call: TRBD1
clone_size: .
v_call: TRBV12-5
cdr3_nt: TGTGCTAGTGGTTTGATAAGGGGACAGGGAATTCAGCCCCAGCATTTT
cdr3_aa: CASGLIRGQGIQPQHF

j_call: TRBJ2-7
d_call: .
clone_size: .
v_call: TRBV6-6
cdr3_nt: TGTGCCAGCAACAGGGAGGGCCACGAGCAGTACTTC
cdr3_aa: CASNREGHEQYF

j_call: TRBJ2-6
d_call: .
clone_size: .
v_call: TRBV5-4
cdr3_nt: TGTGCCAGCAGCCAGGACAGTGGGTGGGCCAACGTCCTGACTTTC
cdr3_aa: CASSQDSGWANVLTF

j_call: TRBJ2-3
d_call: TRBD2
clone_size: few
v_call: TRBV6-4
cdr3_nt: TGTGCCAGCAGTGAGGGGTCGGGACTAGCAGCAGATACGCAGTATTTT
cdr3_aa: CASSEGSGLAADTQYF

j_call: TRBJ1-1
d_call: .
clone_size: .
v_call: TRBV19
cdr3_nt: TGTGCCAGTAGTAACCGGCTCCGGGACACATTAAACACTGAAGCTTTCTTT
cdr3_aa: CASSNRLRDTLNTEAFF

j_call: TRBJ2-5
d_call: TRBD1
clone_size: .
v_call: TRBV4-1
cdr3_nt: TGCGCCAGCAGCCTGGGACAGCAAGAGACCCAGTACTTC
cdr3_aa: CASSLGQQETQYF

j_call: TRBJ1-4
d_call: TRBD1
clone_size: .
v_call: TRBV28
cdr3_nt: TGTGCCAGCAGAAGGACAGGGGAATCGGAAAAACTGTTTTTT
cdr3_aa: CASRRTGESEKLFF

j_call: TRBJ1-5
d_call: TRBD1
clone_size: once
v_call: TRBV2
cdr3_nt: TGTGCCAGCAGCGAAGGACAGGGCCTTAGCAATCAGCCCCAGCATTTT
cdr3_aa: CASSEGQGLSNQPQHF

j_call: TRBJ2-1
d_call: TRBD2
clone_size: .
v_call: TRBV7-3
cdr3_nt: TGTGCCACAGGACTAGCGGGGAGCAATGAGCAGTTCTTC
cdr3_aa: CATGLAGSNEQFF

j_call: TRBJ2-2
d_call: .
clone_size: .
v_call: TRBV9
cdr3_nt: TGTGCCAGCAGCGTAGGTCAGGGGACCGGGGAGCTGTTTTTT
cdr3_aa: CASSVGQGTGELFF

j_call: TRBJ2-7
d_call: TRBD2
clone_size: .
v_call: TRBV6-1
cdr3_nt: TGTGCCGGCACTAGCGGCTACGAGCAGTACTTC
cdr3_aa: CAGTSGYEQYF

j_call: TRBJ2-3
d_call: .
clone_size: .
v_call: TRBV7-6
cdr3_nt: TGTGCCAGCAGCTTAGCTCAGGTCAGGGCGGCAGATACGCAGTATTTT
cdr3_aa: CASSLAQVRAADTQYF

j_call: TRBJ2-7
d_call: TRBD1
clone_size: .
v_call: TRBV6-1
cdr3_nt: TGTGCCAGCACTATACCGGGACAGGTCCCCTACGAGCAGTACTTC
cdr3_aa: CASTIPGQVPYEQYF

j_call: TRBJ2-3
d_call: .
clone_size: .
v_call: TRBV11-3
cdr3_nt: TGTGCCAGCAGCCCAGGGGATCCTTCAGATACGCAGTATTTT
cdr3_aa: CASSPGDPSDTQYF

j_call: TRBJ2-4
d_call: TRBD1
clone_size: .
v_call: TRBV27
cdr3_nt: TGTGCCAGCAGAGGAGGGACAGGGCTAGCCAAAAACATTCAGTACTTC
cdr3_aa: CASRGGTGLAKNIQYF

j_call: TRBJ2-1
d_call: .
clone_size: few
v_call: TRBV28
cdr3_nt: TGTGCCAGTTCGGGACTTATAAATGAGCAGTTCTTC
cdr3_aa: CASSGLINEQFF

j_call: TRBJ2-1
d_call: .
clone_size: .
v_call: TRBV30
cdr3_nt: TGTGCCTGGAGTGTACAGCTCGCCACCTACAATGAGCAGTTCTTC
cdr3_aa: CAWSVQLATYNEQFF

j_call: TRBJ1-2
d_call: .
clone_size: .
v_call: TRBV9
cdr3_nt: TGTGCCAGCAGCGGGGATCTCTTAGGGGGTGGCTACACCTTC
cdr3_aa: CASSGDLLGGGYTF

j_call: TRBJ2-1
d_call: .
clone_size: .
v_call: TRBV5-4
cdr3_nt: TGTGCCAGCAGGAAACAGGGGGGGGATGAGCAGTTCTTC
cdr3_aa: CASRKQGGDEQFF

j_call: TRBJ1-5
d_call: .
clone_size: .
v_call: TRBV6-4
cdr3_nt: TGTGCCAGCAGTAGGGAGGCAGGGAGCAATCAGCCCCAGCATTTT
cdr3_aa: CASSREAGSNQPQHF

j_call: TRBJ2-3
d_call: TRBD2
clone_size: .
v_call: TRBV6-1
cdr3_nt: TGTGCCAGCACGGCGGGGGGATCAGATACGCAGTATTTT
cdr3_aa: CASTAGGSDTQYF

j_call: TRBJ2-6
d_call: TRBD2
clone_size: .
v_call: TRBV28
cdr3_nt: TGTGCCAGCCGGGGGGCTGGGGCCAACGTCCTGACTTTC
cdr3_aa: CASRGAGANVLTF

j_call: TRBJ2-7
d_call: .
clone_size: .
v_call: TRBV29-1
cdr3_nt: TGCAGCGTTGACGGCGGAGAGAGCTACGAGCAGTACTTC
cdr3_aa: CSVDGGESYEQYF

j_call: TRBJ1-3
d_call: TRBD1
clone_size: .
v_call: TRBV2
cdr3_nt: TGTGCCAGCAGAGGACAGGAGGGTAGCTACACCATATATTTT
cdr3_aa: CASRGQEGSYTIYF

j_call: TRBJ1-5
d_call: TRBD1
clone_size: .
v_call: TRBV19
cdr3_nt: TGTGCCAGTAGTCCAAGACAGGGTTCTAGCAATCAGCCCCAGCATTTT
cdr3_aa: CASSPRQGSSNQPQHF

j_call: TRBJ2-5
d_call: .
clone_size: .
v_call: TRBV30
cdr3_nt: TGTGCCTGGAGTGTACGGGGGCAAGAGACCCAGTACTTC
cdr3_aa: CAWSVRGQETQYF

j_call: TRBJ1-3
d_call: .
clone_size: .
v_call: TRBV18
cdr3_nt: TGTGCCAGCTCACCATACGACAGTAGCTCTGGAAACACCATATATTTT
cdr3_aa: CASSPYDSSSGNTIYF

j_call: TRBJ1-1
d_call: TRBD1
clone_size: .
v_call: TRBV7-9
cdr3_nt: TGTGCCGGAAGGGGGGACAGGAGAAGTACTGAAGCTTTCTTT
cdr3_aa: CAGRGDRRSTEAFF

j_call: TRBJ2-7
d_call: TRBD1
clone_size: few
v_call: TRBV10-2
cdr3_nt: TGCGCCAGCAGTGAAGGGGGTGGGACAGGGGGCTACGAGCAGTACTTC
cdr3_aa: CASSEGGGTGGYEQYF

j_call: TRBJ2-5
d_call: TRBD1
clone_size: .
v_call: TRBV6-5
cdr3_nt: TGTGCCAGCAGTACGGGGACAGGGGCGGGGGAGACCCAGTACTTC
cdr3_aa: CASSTGTGAGETQYF